This T cell receptor (beta chain) emerged from a study of OX40 agonist ivuxolimab in advanced cancers. The protocol was immunoSEQ multiplex PCR, while the TCRdb copy is restricted to in-frame clones and leaves out a portion. The table has 30,000 to 35,000 clones, approximately 79% seen once. This CDR3 contains 14 residues. CDR1 is MDHEN, CDR2 SYDVKM, per germline. V was trimmed by 3 bases and J by 6 bases, leaving 15 bases between them. This rearrangement joins TRBV28 to TRBJ2-7; TRBD2 might be the D (6 bases). This receptor was taken from an adult with an advanced solid tumor such as melanoma, head and neck, liver or kidney cancer. The sample was CD4+ or CD8+ T cells sorted from blood, taken in a trial of the OX40 agonist ivuxolimab. The chain's CDR3 is CASSLPPPEGEQYF. CDR3 in DNA: TGTGCCAGCAGTTTGCCCCCCCCGGAGGGCGAGCAGTACTTC.